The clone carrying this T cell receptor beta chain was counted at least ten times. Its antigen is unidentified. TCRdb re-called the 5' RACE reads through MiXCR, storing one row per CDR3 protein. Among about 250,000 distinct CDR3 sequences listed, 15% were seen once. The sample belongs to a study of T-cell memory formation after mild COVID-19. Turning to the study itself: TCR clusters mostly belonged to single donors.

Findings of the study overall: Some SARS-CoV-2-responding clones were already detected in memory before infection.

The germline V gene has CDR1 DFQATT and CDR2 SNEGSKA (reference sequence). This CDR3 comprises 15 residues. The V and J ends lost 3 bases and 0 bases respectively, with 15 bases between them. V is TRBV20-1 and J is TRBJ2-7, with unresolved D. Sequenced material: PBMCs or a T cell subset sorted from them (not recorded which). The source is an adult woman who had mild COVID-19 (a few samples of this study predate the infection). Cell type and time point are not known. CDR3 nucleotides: TGCAGTGCTAGTATTCGGGCGGACGGCTCCTACGAGCAGTACTTC. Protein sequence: CSASIRADGSYEQYF.